The 30 T cell receptor beta chains below all came from one sample that was sequenced in a study of T cell responses to AZD1222 COVID-19 vaccine. Data came from immunoSEQ multiplex PCR; TCRdb stores just in-frame clones and leaves some out. This sample has 82,000 or so clones, with 90% found just once. The specimen comprised peripheral blood, sampled on day 0 of AZD1222 vaccination. These receptors came from an adult in good health.

This rearrangement joins TRBV29-1 to TRBJ1-1; 8 nucleotides line up with TRBD1. V shed 6 bases and J 1 base; nucleotides not matched to a gene: 4. CDR1 and CDR2 from the germline V gene are SQVTM and ANQGSEA. The CDR3 spans 13 residues. CDR3 amino acids: CSVSDRGNTEAFF. In nucleotides, the CDR3 is TGCAGCGTATCAGACAGGGGGAACACTGAAGCTTTCTTT.

This rearrangement joins TRBV10-3 to TRBJ1-2; no definite D call. There are 13 residues in the CDR3. Trimming removed 0 bases from V and 4 bases from J, with 6 bases in between. Germline values: CDR1 ENHRY, CDR2 SYGVKD. This CDR3 reads CAISESQIYGYTF. The DNA for the CDR3 is TGTGCCATCAGTGAGTCCCAGATCTATGGCTACACCTTC.

About this clone itself: At one end, the junction sequence differs from germline, possibly due to a read error. In DNA form, the CDR3 reads TGCGCCCGCAGCTTGGGGGGGGCGAGGGGTAGCTCCTACAATGAGCAGTTCTTC. Its protein is CARSLGGARGSSYNEQFF. The chain combines TRBV5-1 with TRBJ2-1; tentative D call: TRBD2 (7 bases). The CDR3 runs to 18 residues. Germline CDR1 SGHRS, CDR2 YFSETQ.

The rearrangement uses TRBV11-2 and TRBJ1-2, with a weak D call TRBD1 (5 bases). The CDR3 loop spans 17 amino acids. Trimming took 1 base from V and 4 from J, leaving 19 bases between them. The V gene's germline CDR1 is SGHAT and CDR2 FQNNGV. The CDR3 loop is CASSLGVSAGRIYGYTF. DNA for the CDR3: TGTGCCAGCAGCTTAGGGGTCTCGGCAGGGAGGATCTATGGCTACACCTTC.

With respect to this clone: Other DNA sequences in the sample encode the same CDR3. The genes are TRBV24-1 and TRBJ1-1, with D possibly being TRBD1 (5 bases). This CDR3 has 15 amino acids. Germline CDR1 and CDR2: KGHDR and SFDVKD. V dropped 4 bases and J dropped 1 base, with 12 bases sitting between them. CDR3: CATSDPRGGNTEAFF. Written as DNA, the CDR3 is TGTGCCACCAGTGACCCCCGTGGGGGGAACACTGAAGCTTTCTTT.

The chain joins TRBV6-5 to TRBJ2-2, with D tentatively TRBD1 (7 bases). The CDR3 has 15 residues. Trimming cost V 8 bases and J 6 bases, with 19 bases left between them. CDR1 is MNHEY, CDR2 SVGAGI, per germline. The CDR3 region is CASSTGRGDSGELFF. CDR3 nucleotides: TGTGCCAGCTCTACGGGCAGGGGGGATTCCGGGGAGCTGTTTTTT.

The chain combines TRBV9 with TRBJ2-2, with D possibly being TRBD2 (6 bases). Trimming pared 4 bases from V and 6 bases from J, leaving 10 bases between. The CDR3 extends over 13 amino acids. The germline CDR1 and CDR2 sequences are SGDLS and YYNGEE. The CDR3 loop reads CASSPSGAGELFF. CDR3 in DNA: TGTGCCAGCAGCCCTTCGGGGGCCGGGGAGCTGTTTTTT.

CDR3 in amino acids: CASSVDGQGDSPLHF. For the CDR3, the DNA is TGTGCCAGCAGCGTAGACGGACAGGGAGATTCACCCCTCCACTTT. The rearrangement links TRBV9 to TRBJ1-6; 8 positions match TRBD1. There are 15 residues in the CDR3. Per germline, CDR1 SGDLS and CDR2 YYNGEE. J lost 8 bases, V lost 0 bases, and 4 bases had no gene match.

A few counts support this clone. The CDR3 bases are TGTGCCAGCAGCTTAGATCGGACAACGCAAGAGACCCAGTACTTC. Protein: CASSLDRTTQETQYF. The chain has TRBV5-4 and TRBJ2-5, with D possibly being TRBD1 (5 bases). Trimming pared 2 bases from V and 2 bases from J, leaving 13 bases between. The CDR3 covers 15 residues. Germline assignment: CDR1 SGHNT and CDR2 YYREEE (reference sequence).

The gene calls are TRBV28 and TRBJ2-5; 8 nucleotides agree with TRBD2. CDR1 and CDR2 from the germline V gene are MDHEN and SYDVKM. J lost 0 bases, V lost 3 bases, and 15 bases had no gene match. The CDR3 loop spans 19 amino acids. The CDR3 here is CASSFSHRGGLLYQETQYF. CDR3 nucleotide sequence: TGTGCCAGCAGTTTTAGCCACCGCGGGGGGCTTCTGTACCAAGAGACCCAGTACTTC.

The V gene is TRBV7-2, the J gene TRBJ2-2, with 7 bases that match TRBD1. Looked up from germline, CDR1 is SGHTA and CDR2 is FQGNSA. The CDR3 is 13 amino acids. The ends lost 5 bases at V and 13 bases at J; junction bases unmatched: 10. The CDR3 region is CASSPGQTRWLFF. As DNA, the CDR3 is TGTGCCAGCAGCCCGGGACAGACCCGATGGCTGTTTTTT.

The chain recombines TRBV25-1 with TRBJ1-1; D is undetermined. The CDR3 totals 12 residues. Looked up from germline, CDR1 is MGHDK and CDR2 is SYGVNS. Between the trimmed V and J ends, which lost 5 bases and 10 bases, there was a span of 14 bases. CDR3 in DNA: TGTGCCAGCAGTTTAGCCGGGAAAGGAGCTTTCTTT. Its translation is CASSLAGKGAFF. Supplemented by reference TRBV25-1 and TRBJ1-1, the full variable domain reads EADIYQTPRYLVIGTGKKITLECSQTMGHDKMYWYQQDPGMELHLIHYSYGVNSTEKGDLSSESTVSRIRTEHFPLTLESARPSHTSQYLCASSLAGKGAFFGQGTRLTVV.

The CDR3 nucleotides are TGTGCCTCCTCGGTGAGGGGTTTGAAGGATGGCTACACCTTC. It specifies CASSVRGLKDGYTF. The V and J genes are TRBV30 and TRBJ1-2, with D maybe TRBD1 (5 bases). The germline V gene encodes CDR1 GTSNPN and CDR2 SVGIG (reference sequence). The V end lost 7 bases, the J end lost 6 bases, and 21 bases lay between the germline ends. This CDR3 spans 14 amino acids.

Points on this clone: Other nucleotide sequences from this sample produce the same CDR3. The rearrangement links TRBV18 to TRBJ2-7; D uncertain. Trimming removed 2 bases at V and 2 bases at J, with 10 bases between. The CDR3 is 14 residues long. CDR1 KGHSH and CDR2 LQKENI come from the germline V gene. The CDR3, as DNA: TGTGCCAGCTCACCATCTGGCGCAGCCTACGAGCAGTACTTC. This encodes CASSPSGAAYEQYF.

The rearrangement uses TRBV6-6 and TRBJ1-4; D might be TRBD1 (5 bases). Trimming removed 0 bases from V and 7 bases from J, with 9 bases in between. There are 14 residues in the CDR3. Germline-derived CDR1 and CDR2 are MNHNY and SVGAGI (reference sequence). The CDR3 sequence is CASSYSEGREKLFF. DNA of the CDR3: TGTGCCAGCAGTTACTCAGAGGGGCGTGAAAAACTGTTTTTT.

In regard to this clone: Other DNA sequences in this specimen translate into the identical CDR3. The chain employs TRBV10-3 and TRBJ2-3; D is uncertain. V was pared by 5 bases and J by 3 bases, with 15 bases between. This CDR3 contains 15 residues. Germline CDR1 and CDR2: ENHRY and SYGVKD. The CDR3 here is CAISRDFGSTDTQYF. The CDR3, as DNA: TGTGCCATCAGTCGAGACTTTGGGTCGACAGATACGCAGTATTTT.

With regard to this clone: Distinct nucleotide sequences in the sample also encode this CDR3. This chain uses TRBV9 with TRBJ1-3, with D unresolved. In germline, CDR1 is SGDLS, CDR2 YYNGEE. This CDR3 comprises 13 residues. Trimming took off 0 bases at V and 1 base at J, with 2 bases between the two ends. CDR3 residues: CASSVGSGNTIYF. DNA of the CDR3: TGTGCCAGCAGCGTAGGTTCTGGAAACACCATATATTTT.

The chain carries TRBV19 and TRBJ2-5; 13 nucleotides match TRBD2. The CDR3 is 13 amino acids. The trim removed 10 bases at V and 4 bases at J, leaving 3 bases unmatched. CDR1 and CDR2 (germline): LNHDA, SQIVND (reference sequence). The CDR3 nucleotides read TGTGCCACAAGGACTAGCGGGGGAGAGACCCAGTACTTC. This gives the protein CATRTSGGETQYF.

V and J are TRBV6-5 and TRBJ2-5; TRBD1 agrees at 11 bases. The V gene end was trimmed by 7 bases and the J gene end by 5 bases; junction bases not matched to a gene: 9. Germline V gene sequence: CDR1 MNHEY, CDR2 SVGAGI. CDR3 length: 15 amino acids. As DNA, the CDR3 is TGTGCCAGCAAGAGAGGACAGGGGGCCGCGGAGACCCAGTACTTC. Its translation: CASKRGQGAAETQYF.

This clone has only one observation. In nucleotides, the CDR3 is TGTGCCAGCAGCTTTAGGAGTGGTAGCGGATCCTACGAGCAGTACTTC. As protein: CASSFRSGSGSYEQYF. The chain carries TRBV7-2 and TRBJ2-7, with a tentative D call TRBD2 (6 bases). Germline V gene data show CDR1 as SGHTA and CDR2 as FQGNSA. This CDR3 spans 16 amino acids. With 3 bases removed from V and 1 base from J, the gap between germline ends came to 16 bases. The variable domain in full, completed from reference TRBV7-2 and TRBJ2-7, reads GAGVSQSPSNKVTEKGKDVELRCDPISGHTALYWYRQSLGQGLEFLIYFQGNSAPDKSGLPSDRFSAERTGGSVSTLTIQRTQQEDSAVYLCASSFRSGSGSYEQYFGPGTRLTVT.

The chain carries TRBV28 and TRBJ2-7; TRBD1 might be the D (6 bases). CDR1 MDHEN and CDR2 SYDVKM come from the germline V gene. The CDR3 runs to 15 residues. Trimming cost V 0 bases and J 6 bases, with 15 bases left between them. CDR3 DNA sequence: TGTGCCAGCAGTTTATGGCAGGTTAAAGGGGGCGAGCAGTACTTC. Translation gives CASSLWQVKGGEQYF.

This chain links TRBV3-1 (or the pseudogene TRBV3-2) with TRBJ1-3; the D is unclear. CDR1 and CDR2 (germline): LGHDT, YNNKEL (reference sequence). The CDR3 is 16 residues long. V was cut by 4 bases and J by 2 bases, with 15 bases left in between. CDR3 sequence: CASSLTGGGTGNTIYF. The CDR3 bases are TGTGCCAGCAGCCTAACTGGAGGAGGGACTGGAAACACCATATATTTT.

This clone appeared once. The chain is built from TRBV28 and TRBJ2-3; D not certain. Germline V gives CDR1 MDHEN, CDR2 SYDVKM. Trimming took 2 bases from V and 5 from J, leaving 11 bases between them. This CDR3 region has 14 residues. The DNA for the CDR3 is TGTGCCAGCAGTTTACCTTGGCCGTTAGATACGCAGTATTTT. Its translation: CASSLPWPLDTQYF.

The genes are TRBV6-1 and TRBJ1-3, with 11 bases fitting TRBD1. Germline V gene lookup returns CDR1 MNHNS and CDR2 SASEGT. V lost 4 bases, J lost 5 bases, and 7 bases stayed unmatched. This CDR3 contains 16 residues. For the CDR3, the DNA is TGTGCCAGCAGTGTCAGTCGGACAGGGGGCAGAAACACCATATATTTT. As protein: CASSVSRTGGRNTIYF.

The gene calls are TRBV4-1 and TRBJ1-4; a possible D gene is TRBD1 (5 bases). The CDR3 is made up of 16 amino acids. V shed 2 bases and J shed 4 bases, with 14 bases lying between them. The germline V gene has CDR1 MGHRA and CDR2 YSYEKL. The CDR3 sequence: CASSQPPAGLNEKLFF. The CDR3 region has the DNA TGCGCCAGCAGCCAACCCCCGGCAGGGCTTAATGAAAAACTGTTTTTT.

This clone was seen a single time. J is TRBJ1-5 and V is TRBV2; no clear D. The CDR3 sequence is 15 residues long. Trimming cost V 4 bases and J 7 bases, with 17 bases left between them. Germline V gene sequence: CDR1 SNHLY, CDR2 FYNNEI. The CDR3 DNA is TGTGCCAGCAGTGTGATAGGAGGCCAAGAGCAGCCCCAGCATTTT. Translating it yields CASSVIGGQEQPQHF.

The genes are TRBV7-9 and TRBJ2-7; 7 bases match TRBD2. Trimming took 6 bases from V and 2 from J; bases not matched to a gene: 7. The CDR3 extends over 14 amino acids. CDR1 is SEHNR and CDR2 is FQNEAQ in the germline V gene (reference sequence). The CDR3 here is CASSPRGGTYEQYF. CDR3 DNA sequence: TGTGCCAGCAGTCCCCGGGGAGGGACCTACGAGCAGTACTTC.

The chain couples TRBV11-2 to TRBJ2-7, with TRBD2 matching 8 bases. Per germline, CDR1 SGHAT and CDR2 FQNNGV. The CDR3 runs 14 residues. V was pared by 6 bases and J by 0 bases, with 4 bases of the junction left unmatched. The CDR3 nucleotides are TGTGCCAGCAGTTCTAGCGGGTACTCCTACGAGCAGTACTTC. This codes for CASSSSGYSYEQYF. Looking up the rest from reference TRBV11-2 and TRBJ2-7 gives the full variable domain: EAGVAQSPRYKIIEKRQSVAFWCNPISGHATLYWYQQILGQGPKLLIQFQNNGVVDDSQLPKDRFSAERLKGVDSTLKIQPAKLEDSAVYLCASSSSGYSYEQYFGPGTRLTVT.

The chain uses TRBV28 and TRBJ1-4; no clear D. V was clipped by 2 bases and J by 10 bases, with 11 bases between them. Germline CDR1 reads MDHEN; CDR2 reads SYDVKM. The CDR3 loop spans 13 amino acids. The CDR3, as DNA: TGTGCCAGCAGTTTAGCGGGAGCTGGAAAACTGTTTTTT. Translating it yields CASSLAGAGKLFF.

The chain employs TRBV3-1 (or the pseudogene TRBV3-2) and TRBJ2-3; no clear D. The CDR3 has 12 amino acids. Germline V gene data show CDR1 as LGHDT and CDR2 as YNNKEL (reference sequence). The V gene lost 1 base and the J gene lost 1 base, with 0 bases spanning the gap. In DNA, the CDR3 is TGTGCCAGCAGCCAAGGCACAGATACGCAGTATTTT. Residues: CASSQGTDTQYF.